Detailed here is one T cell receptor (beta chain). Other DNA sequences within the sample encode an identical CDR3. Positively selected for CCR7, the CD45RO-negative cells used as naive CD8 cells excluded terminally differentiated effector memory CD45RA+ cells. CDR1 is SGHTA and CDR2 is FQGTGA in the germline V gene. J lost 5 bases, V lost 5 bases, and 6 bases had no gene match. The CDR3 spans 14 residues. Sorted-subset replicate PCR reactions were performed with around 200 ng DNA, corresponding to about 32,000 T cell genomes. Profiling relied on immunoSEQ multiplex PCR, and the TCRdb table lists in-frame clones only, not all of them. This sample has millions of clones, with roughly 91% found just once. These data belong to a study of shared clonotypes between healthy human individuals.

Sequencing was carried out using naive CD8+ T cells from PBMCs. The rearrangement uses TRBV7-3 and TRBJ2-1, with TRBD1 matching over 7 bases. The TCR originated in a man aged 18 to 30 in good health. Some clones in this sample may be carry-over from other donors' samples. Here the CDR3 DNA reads TGTGCCAGCAGCCCGAGGACAGGCAACAATGAGCAGTTCTTC. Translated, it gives CASSPRTGNNEQFF.